The 19 T cell receptor beta chains in this list originate from one sample, sequenced in a study of blood T cell repertoires in COVID-19. The protocol was immunoSEQ multiplex PCR, while the TCRdb copy is restricted to in-frame clones and leaves out a portion. The sample yields 430,000 or so clones, roughly 88% seen once. The sequencing input was PBMCs or T cells enriched from blood (not recorded which). All receptors derive from a woman between 35 and 50 years old who had recovered from COVID-19.

As for this clone: An end of the junction does not agree with germline; a read error may underlie this. The chain links TRBV14 to TRBJ1-2, with a tentative D call TRBD1 (6 bases). CDR1 SGHDN and CDR2 FVKESK come from the germline V gene. The CDR3 consists of 16 residues. The CDR3 nucleotides are TGTGACAGCAGCCGGACAACGGACAGCTCTAACTATGGCTACACCTTC. Its protein is CDSSRTTDSSNYGYTF. The complete variable domain, with remaining parts taken from reference TRBV14 and TRBJ1-2, reads EAGVTQFPSHSVIEKGQTVTLRCDPISGHDNLYWYRRVMGKEIKFLLHFVKESKQDESGMPNNRFLAERTGGTYSTLKVQPAELEDSGVYFCDSSRTTDSSNYGYTFGSGTRLTVV.

The rearrangement uses TRBV28 and TRBJ1-4; possible D gene TRBD1, 5 bases. With 5 bases removed from V and 7 bases from J, the gap between germline ends came to 8 bases. This CDR3 has 12 residues. Looked up from germline, CDR1 is MDHEN and CDR2 is SYDVKM. CDR3 bases: TGTGCCAGCAGTGCCAGGGTTGAAAAACTGTTTTTT. It specifies CASSARVEKLFF.

The rearrangement uses TRBV12-3 or TRBV12-4 and TRBJ1-2; D gene unclear. This CDR3 contains 13 residues. V lost 8 bases and J lost 0, with 10 bases in between. The CDR3 DNA reads TGTGCCAGCGGGCAAGTACCTAACTATGGCTACACCTTC. Translated, it gives CASGQVPNYGYTF.

This clone showed up just once. The rearrangement uses TRBV6-1 and TRBJ2-1; 8 nucleotides line up with TRBD2. There are 16 residues in the CDR3. V lost 4 bases to trimming and J lost 4 bases; unmatched junction nucleotides: 9. Germline values: CDR1 MNHNS, CDR2 SASEGT. CDR3 loop: CASSGELAGFYNEQFF. DNA for the CDR3: TGTGCCAGCAGTGGGGAGCTAGCGGGCTTTTACAATGAGCAGTTCTTC.

This sequence joins TRBV7-2 and TRBJ1-3; 8 positions agree with TRBD1. The V gene's germline CDR1 is SGHTA and CDR2 FQGNSA. CDR3 length: 19 amino acids. V shed 2 bases, J shed 0 bases, and the junction held 12 bases outside the gene matches. CDR3 sequence (DNA): TGTGCCAGCAGCTTATGGGACAGGAGAAGCCAAAGCTCTGGAAACACCATATATTTT. The encoded protein is CASSLWDRRSQSSGNTIYF.

This rearrangement joins TRBV15 to TRBJ2-2; no clear D. The germline V gene encodes CDR1 LNHNV and CDR2 YYDKDF (reference sequence). The CDR3 is made up of 17 amino acids. The ends were cut back, 0 bases at V and 1 base at J, with 12 bases in the middle. The CDR3 bases are TGTGCCACCAGCAGAGATGGTCTAAGAGGGAACACCGGGGAGCTGTTTTTT. Amino acid sequence: CATSRDGLRGNTGELFF.

The genes are TRBV6-6 and TRBJ2-7; 7 bases line up with TRBD2. Trimming removed 7 bases from V and 2 bases from J; junction bases left unmatched: 11. This CDR3 has 15 residues. CDR1 and CDR2 from the germline V gene are MNHNY and SVGAGI (reference sequence). CDR3 sequence reads: CASNNGAGAPYEQYF. The CDR3 DNA reads TGTGCCAGCAACAACGGGGCGGGAGCTCCCTACGAGCAGTACTTC.

The table lists this clone with a count of one. The rearrangement uses TRBV27 and TRBJ2-7; the match to TRBD2 covers 11 bases. CDR3 length: 14 amino acids. V was pared by 5 bases and J by 10 bases, with 10 bases of the junction left unmatched. From germline, CDR1 is MNHEY and CDR2 SMNVEV (reference sequence). The CDR3 nucleotides are TGTGCCAGCAGTCCCGGGACTAGCGGACAGGAACAGTACTTC. Its translation is CASSPGTSGQEQYF.

This clone was detected ten times or more. This rearrangement joins TRBV30 to TRBJ1-2; perhaps TRBD1 as D (6 bases). Germline CDR1 is GTSNPN and CDR2 is SVGIG (reference sequence). The CDR3 runs 13 residues. V was pared by 4 bases and J by 8 bases, with 17 bases between. Here the CDR3 reads CAWKGSTGGGYTF. CDR3 DNA: TGTGCCTGGAAGGGTTCGACAGGCGGGGGCTACACCTTC. The full variable domain, with the rest looked up from reference TRBV30 and TRBJ1-2, is SQTIHQWPATLVQPVGSPLSLECTVEGTSNPNLYWYRQAAGRGLQLLFYSVGIGQISSEVPQNLSASRPQDRQFILSSKKLLLSDSGFYLCAWKGSTGGGYTFGSGTRLTVV.

The chain carries TRBV6-2 or TRBV6-3 and TRBJ2-7, with 8 bases that match TRBD1. This CDR3 has 16 residues. V dropped 0 bases and J dropped 0; count of bases not matched to a gene: 4. The germline CDR1 and CDR2 sequences are MNHEY and SVGEGT. CDR3 in amino acids: CASSYSGTGHSYEQYF. In DNA form, the CDR3 reads TGTGCCAGCAGTTACTCGGGGACAGGTCACTCCTACGAGCAGTACTTC.

V is TRBV19 and J is TRBJ1-2, with TRBD1 matching 7 bases. Germline loops: CDR1 LNHDA, CDR2 SQIVND (reference sequence). CDR3 length: 13 amino acids. V lost 6 bases to trimming and J lost 2 bases; unmatched junction nucleotides: 3. Here the CDR3 DNA reads TGTGCCAGTAGATCGACAGGGAACTATGGCTACACCTTC. It codes for CASRSTGNYGYTF. Combining the CDR3 with reference TRBV19 and TRBJ1-2 gives the whole variable domain DGGITQSPKYLFRKEGQNVTLSCEQNLNHDAMYWYRQDPGQGLRLIYYSQIVNDFQKGDIAEGYSVSREKKESFPLTVTSAQKNPTAFYLCASRSTGNYGYTFGSGTRLTVV.

The chain carries TRBV10-3 and TRBJ1-1; tentatively, D is TRBD1 (6 bases). The CDR3 sequence is 15 residues long. V lost 6 bases and J lost 2, with 16 bases in between. CDR1 is ENHRY and CDR2 is SYGVKD in the germline V gene. The DNA for the CDR3 is TGTGCCATCAGGGAACAGGGAAGAGGCAACACTGAAGCTTTCTTT. It encodes CAIREQGRGNTEAFF.

The gene calls are TRBV11-2 and TRBJ1-2, with TRBD1 identical over 10 bases. This CDR3 has 14 amino acids. V was pared by 1 base and J by 10 bases, with 6 bases of the junction left unmatched. Germline V CDR1 and CDR2: SGHAT, FQNNGV. The CDR3 bases are TGTGCCAGCAGCTTAGCGAGACAGGGGGCCGACTACACCTTC. Its translation is CASSLARQGADYTF.

This chain links TRBV3-1 (or the pseudogene TRBV3-2) with TRBJ2-7, with TRBD2 identical over 9 bases. The germline V gene has CDR1 LGHDT and CDR2 YNNKEL (reference sequence). J lost 1 base, V lost 3 bases, and 4 bases had no gene match. This CDR3 region has 15 residues. CDR3 in amino acids: CASSQRLAASYEQYF. The CDR3 DNA is TGTGCCAGCAGCCAGAGACTAGCGGCTTCCTACGAGCAGTACTTC.

V usage is TRBV29-1 and J usage is TRBJ1-1; no definite D call. The V end lost 6 bases, the J end lost 1 base, and 12 bases lay between the germline ends. Germline V gives CDR1 SQVTM, CDR2 ANQGSEA. The CDR3 runs to 13 residues. The DNA for the CDR3 is TGCAGCGTCTGTCTTTCAGGGAACACTGAAGCTTTCTTT. The encoded protein is CSVCLSGNTEAFF.

This chain links TRBV5-1 with TRBJ1-2; 9 nucleotides match TRBD1. V dropped 4 bases and J dropped 6; count of bases not matched to a gene: 4. Germline V gene data show CDR1 as SGHRS and CDR2 as YFSETQ. CDR3 size: 13 residues. In DNA form, the CDR3 reads TGCGCCAGCAGCCCCCGGGACAGGGATGGCTACACCTTC. Encoded protein: CASSPRDRDGYTF.

The chain couples TRBV14 to TRBJ2-3; no clear D. This CDR3 comprises 14 residues. The germline gives CDR1 SGHDN, CDR2 FVKESK. V lost 3 bases and J lost 5, with 12 bases in between. CDR3 loop: CASSHADFRDTQYF. Written as DNA, the CDR3 is TGTGCCAGCAGCCACGCAGATTTCAGAGATACGCAGTATTTT. The whole variable domain, remainder taken from reference TRBV14 and TRBJ2-3, is EAGVTQFPSHSVIEKGQTVTLRCDPISGHDNLYWYRRVMGKEIKFLLHFVKESKQDESGMPNNRFLAERTGGTYSTLKVQPAELEDSGVYFCASSHADFRDTQYFGPGTRLTVL.

The chain recombines TRBV7-8 with TRBJ2-4, with 7 positions matching TRBD1. The CDR3 covers 15 residues. Germline-derived CDR1 and CDR2 are SGHVS and FQNEAQ. Losses at the gene ends were 5 bases for V and 7 bases for J; bases not matched to a gene: 11. CDR3 in DNA: TGTGCCAGCAGCCCCCAGTTACGGGACAGTAACATTCAGTACTTC. It yields the protein CASSPQLRDSNIQYF.

The chain employs TRBV5-1 and TRBJ2-5; 10 nucleotides align to TRBD1. J gave up 3 bases and V 0 bases, and 2 bases lay outside the gene matches. Germline loops: CDR1 SGHRS, CDR2 YFSETQ. This CDR3 region has 15 residues. CDR3 in amino acids: CASSLGQGAKETQYF. CDR3 coding DNA: TGCGCCAGCAGCTTGGGACAGGGGGCTAAAGAGACCCAGTACTTC.